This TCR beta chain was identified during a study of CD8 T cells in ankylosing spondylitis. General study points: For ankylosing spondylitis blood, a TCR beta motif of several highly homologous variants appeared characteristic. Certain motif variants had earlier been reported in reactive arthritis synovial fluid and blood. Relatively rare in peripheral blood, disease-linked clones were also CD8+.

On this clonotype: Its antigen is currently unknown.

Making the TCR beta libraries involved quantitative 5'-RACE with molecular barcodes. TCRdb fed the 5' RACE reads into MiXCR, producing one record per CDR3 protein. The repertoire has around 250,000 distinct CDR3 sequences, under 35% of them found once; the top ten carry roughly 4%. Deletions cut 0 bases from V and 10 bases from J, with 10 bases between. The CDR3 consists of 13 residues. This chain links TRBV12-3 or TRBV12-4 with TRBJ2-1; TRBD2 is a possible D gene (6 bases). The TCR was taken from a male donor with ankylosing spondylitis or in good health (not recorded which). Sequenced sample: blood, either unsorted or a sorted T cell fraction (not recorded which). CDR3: CASSLAEGREQFF. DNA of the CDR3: TGTGCCAGCAGTTTAGCAGAGGGGAGGGAGCAGTTCTTC.